What follows is one T cell receptor beta chain and its context. Its antigen is undetermined. TCRdb keeps only in-frame clones here, not all; method: immunoSEQ multiplex PCR. Found here are 60,000 to 75,000 clones, 80% to 95% of them singletons; the top ten hold roughly 13%. This record belongs to a study of OX40 agonist ivuxolimab in advanced cancers. Overall study: Partial responses were achieved by three patients: one hepatocellular carcinoma, two cutaneous melanoma.

CDR1 and CDR2 (germline): MNHEY, SVGAGI. The CDR3 extends over 16 amino acids. With 2 bases clipped from V and 4 bases from J, the junction kept 10 bases outside the gene matches. Study observations and caveats: Averaged across samples, CD8+ T cells carried more expanded clones than CD4+ did.

The chain links TRBV6-5 to TRBJ1-1; TRBD1 aligns across 7 bases. The TCR sequence derives from an adult with an advanced solid tumor such as melanoma, head and neck, liver or kidney cancer. The specimen comprised CD4+ or CD8+ T cells sorted from blood, sampled in a trial of the OX40 agonist ivuxolimab. CDR3 nucleotide sequence: TGTGCCAGCAGTTACGACAGGGCGGCATGGAGCACTGAAGCTTTCTTT. Amino acid sequence: CASSYDRAAWSTEAFF.